What follows describes a single T cell receptor beta chain. The target antigen is unknown. The entry originates in a study of T cells in Graves' hyperthyroidism and ophthalmopathy. Study-wide results and limits: Blood also carried most thyroid clonotypes expanded above 0.001. The model's output predicted ophthalmopathy at a median of 6.5 months prior to onset.

Amplified TCR beta CDR3 regions derived from RNA transcripts. Researchers ran a first-round RT-PCR on the TCR CDR3 using the HTBI primer set. TCRdb re-called the multiplex PCR reads through MiXCR, storing one row per CDR3 protein. The sample has tens of thousands of distinct CDR3 sequences; about 54% are singletons. In patients aged 18 to 65, hyperthyroidism was newly diagnosed, with duration under 2 months. Reasons for excluding patients were uncontrolled infection, other autoimmune disease, pregnancy or lactation. V lost 6 bases, J lost 5 bases, and 13 bases lay in between. The CDR3 is made up of 13 amino acids. Germline-derived CDR1 and CDR2 are SNHLY and FYNNEI.

V and J are TRBV2 and TRBJ1-1, with a tentative D call TRBD1 (5 bases). The receptor was isolated from a man younger than 30 with Graves' hyperthyroidism. The sequenced sample was peripheral blood or thyroid tissue (not recorded which). CDR3 bases: TGTGCCAGCAGCGGGGCAGGGCGGACTGAAGCTTTCTTT. It specifies CASSGAGRTEAFF.